Presented here are 17 T cell receptor beta chains from one specimen sequenced in a study of PD-L1 blockade in urothelial cancer. Method: immunoSEQ multiplex PCR; TCRdb's copy keeps in-frame clones and lacks some. The data hold 57,000 or so clones, with around 80% observed a single time. The sequencing here drew on PBMCs, taken around atezolizumab (anti-PD-L1) treatment. The origin of the receptors is a man between 65 and 80 years old with urothelial cancer.

The V call is TRBV6-6, the J call TRBJ2-5; TRBD2 matches 9 bases. The V gene's germline CDR1 is MNHNY and CDR2 SVGAGI (reference sequence). The CDR3 extends over 14 amino acids. Losses at the gene ends were 6 bases for V and 4 bases for J; bases not matched to a gene: 6. The DNA of the CDR3 is TGTGCCAGCAGAACCCCTAGCGGGATAGAGACCCAGTACTTC. It encodes CASRTPSGIETQYF.

The rearrangement uses TRBV5-6 and TRBJ1-2; D unclear. CDR3 length equals 13 residues. Trimming pared 3 bases from V and 5 bases from J, leaving 11 bases between. The germline CDR1 and CDR2 sequences are SGHDT and YYEEEE. As DNA, the CDR3 is TGTGCCAGCAGCTCGACGGGGAGGTATGGCTACACCTTC. It codes for CASSSTGRYGYTF.

The genes are TRBV6-1 and TRBJ1-2; 7 bases agree with TRBD1. Per the germline V gene, CDR1 is MNHNS and CDR2 is SASEGT. This CDR3 spans 12 amino acids. The junction had 4 bases not matched to a gene; V was cut back by 8 bases and J by 4 bases. The CDR3 here is CASAGQTYGYTF. CDR3 DNA: TGTGCCAGCGCGGGACAGACCTATGGCTACACCTTC.

This chain links TRBV19 with TRBJ2-2; 11 bases fit TRBD1. V trimming: 8 bases; J trimming: 5 bases; junction bases outside the gene matches: 4. Germline V gene sequence: CDR1 LNHDA, CDR2 SQIVND (reference sequence). The CDR3 is made up of 14 amino acids. The CDR3 spells CASGDRGGTGELFF. For the CDR3, the DNA is TGTGCCAGTGGGGACAGGGGGGGAACCGGGGAGCTGTTTTTT.

V usage is TRBV5-1 and J usage is TRBJ2-1; 14 bases align to TRBD2. V was clipped by 3 bases and J by 7 bases; unmatched bases: 12. The CDR3 totals 18 residues. From germline, CDR1 is SGHRS and CDR2 YFSETQ. The CDR3 loop reads CASSYMGLAGEFLNEQFF. The CDR3 nucleotides read TGCGCCAGCAGCTATATGGGACTAGCGGGAGAGTTTTTGAATGAGCAGTTCTTC.

This clone was picked up many times. The chain joins TRBV29-1 to TRBJ1-2; no clear D. The germline gives CDR1 SQVTM, CDR2 ANQGSEA. The length of the CDR3 is 11 residues. V shed 5 bases and J shed 6 bases, with 10 bases lying between them. CDR3 amino acids: CSVYQANGYTF. The DNA for the CDR3 is TGCAGCGTTTACCAGGCGAATGGCTACACCTTC.

In its sample, this clone was seen a few times. The chain couples TRBV28 to TRBJ2-7, with TRBD1 matching 12 bases. Trimming removed 7 bases from V and 6 bases from J; junction bases left unmatched: 13. Germline loops: CDR1 MDHEN, CDR2 SYDVKM. The CDR3 totals 16 residues. CDR3 loop: CASTSIGDRGRGEQYF. The CDR3 DNA follows: TGTGCCAGCACCTCAATTGGGGACAGGGGGCGAGGCGAGCAGTACTTC.

In nucleotides, the CDR3 is TGTGCCAGCAATGGGGTTAGCGGGAGAGGTACAGATACGCAGTATTTT. Amino acid sequence: CASNGVSGRGTDTQYF. The rearrangement links TRBV28 to TRBJ2-3; TRBD2 agrees at 9 bases. The V gene's germline CDR1 is MDHEN and CDR2 SYDVKM. The CDR3 extends over 16 amino acids. The junction had 11 bases not matched to a gene; V was cut back by 7 bases and J by 3 bases.

The V call is TRBV25-1, the J call TRBJ2-2; the match to TRBD2 covers 9 bases. The CDR3 length is 14 residues. Germline V gene data show CDR1 as MGHDK and CDR2 as SYGVNS. Germline trimming cut 6 bases from V and 7 bases from J; bases unmatched to any gene: 6. The CDR3 loop is CASRIAGAGGELFF. The CDR3 DNA follows: TGTGCCAGCAGAATAGCGGGAGCGGGCGGGGAGCTGTTTTTT.

The chain is built from TRBV10-2 and TRBJ1-5; D is ambiguous. The CDR3 extends over 15 amino acids. With 3 bases removed from V and 2 bases from J, the gap between germline ends came to 11 bases. Germline V CDR1 and CDR2: WSHSY, SAAADI. DNA of the CDR3: TGCGCCAGCAGTGAAGGAGCAGTGGGCAATCAGCCCCAGCATTTT. Its translation is CASSEGAVGNQPQHF.

The rearrangement uses TRBV7-2 and TRBJ2-3; D is unresolved. Trimming took 1 base from V and 0 from J, leaving 5 bases between them. Germline lookup yields CDR1 SGHTA and CDR2 FQGNSA. The CDR3 runs 14 residues. CDR3 protein: CASSLGTSTDTQYF. The CDR3 nucleotides read TGTGCCAGCAGCTTAGGTACTAGCACAGATACGCAGTATTTT.

CDR3 bases: TGCGCCAGCAGCGTGGGCACCACAGATGGCTACACCTTC. Its translation: CASSVGTTDGYTF. The chain has TRBV5-1 and TRBJ1-2; D ambiguous. The CDR3 runs to 13 residues. In germline, CDR1 is SGHRS, CDR2 YFSETQ. V shed 4 bases and J shed 6 bases, with 13 bases lying between them.

The rearrangement joins TRBV6-1 to TRBJ2-7; 7 bases fit TRBD2. With 0 bases clipped from V and 2 bases from J, the junction kept 16 bases outside the gene matches. The CDR3 is made up of 19 amino acids. Looked up from germline, CDR1 is MNHNS and CDR2 is SASEGT. CDR3 protein: CASSEAKELALYLAYEQYF. Here the CDR3 DNA reads TGTGCCAGCAGTGAAGCCAAGGAACTAGCGCTTTACTTAGCCTACGAGCAGTACTTC.

V gene TRBV29-1 combines with J gene TRBJ1-2; 7 bases match TRBD1. The CDR3 runs 12 residues. Trimming took 7 bases from V and 2 from J; bases not matched to a gene: 4. The germline gives CDR1 SQVTM, CDR2 ANQGSEA. DNA of the CDR3: TGCAGCGGCAACAGGGGCAACTATGGCTACACCTTC. Encoded protein: CSGNRGNYGYTF.

A few counts support this clone. The rearrangement joins TRBV29-1 to TRBJ2-3; 8 nucleotides agree with TRBD1. The CDR3 is 16 amino acids. Germline CDR1 and CDR2: SQVTM and ANQGSEA. Trimming took 3 bases from V and 3 from J; bases not matched to a gene: 11. CDR3 DNA: TGCAGCGTTGAGACGGGACAGGCCCGGGGAACAGATACGCAGTATTTT. Translating it yields CSVETGQARGTDTQYF.

This clone occurred once. The rearrangement uses TRBV5-1 and TRBJ2-7, with 10 bases that match TRBD1. In germline, CDR1 is SGHRS, CDR2 YFSETQ. The CDR3 runs to 17 residues. The J segment lost 0 bases and the V segment lost 0 bases, leaving 6 bases of the junction unmatched. DNA of the CDR3: TGCGCCAGCAGCTTGGATGGGACAGGGGCGTACTCCTACGAGCAGTACTTC. It encodes CASSLDGTGAYSYEQYF. The full variable domain, rest sourced from reference TRBV5-1 and TRBJ2-7, is KAGVTQTPRYLIKTRGQQVTLSCSPISGHRSVSWYQQTPGQGLQFLFEYFSETQRNKGNFPGRFSGRQFSNSRSEMNVSTLELGDSALYLCASSLDGTGAYSYEQYFGPGTRLTVT.

This clone was observed a few times. CDR3 sequence reads: CASSDQEGAQPQHF. The CDR3 DNA follows: TGTGCCAGCAGTGATCAGGAGGGGGCTCAGCCCCAGCATTTT. The chain is built from TRBV2 and TRBJ1-5, with 7 bases identical to TRBD1. V gave up 3 bases and J gave up 6 bases; unmatched junction bases: 5. This CDR3 spans 14 amino acids. Germline V CDR1 and CDR2: SNHLY, FYNNEI.